Below are 7 T cell receptor delta chains sequenced from a single sample in a study of γδ T cells in repeated Plasmodium falciparum infection (dated by TCRdb to 2020 to 2022). The protocol used for the library was multiplex PCR. Reads for this sample came from an Illumina MiSeq. TCRdb reprocessed the public reads with the caller CATT; rows with the same DNA were merged afterwards. The sample table holds roughly 90,000 delta-chain clones, of which approximately 0.92% were seen once. The biggest ten clones account for roughly 9.5% of the sample. Vgamma9/Vdelta2+ and Vdelta2-negative gammadelta T cell populations were flow-sorted from peripheral blood mononuclear cells for bulk TCR repertoire analysis. Sequencing input: gamma-delta T cells from blood. The source of these receptors is a pool of human donors (malaria-infected and uninfected, not separated).

To note about this clone: A read error is likely here: a far larger clone is one base away. The sample carries other DNA sequences with the same CDR3. The chain has TRDV1 and TRDJ1; 7 bases map to TRDD3. TCRdb does not report a J gene; here it was assigned by matching the DNA to germline references. This CDR3 has 19 residues. Trimming took 4 bases from V and 9 from J; bases not matched to a gene: 26. The V gene's germline CDR1 is TSWWSYY and CDR2 QGS. Here the CDR3 reads CALGGRVARDTALIRELIF. The CDR3 nucleotides read TGTGCTCTTGGGGGAAGAGTAGCTAGGGATACAGCGCTGATCCGCGAACTCATCTTT.

This clone has only a few counts. For this DNA, TCRdb reports the protein of a much larger clone, which diverges at residue 14, most likely from a read error; the protein presented here is translated directly from the DNA. The rearrangement links TRDV1 to TRDJ1; D not certain. Here the J gene came from matching the DNA to germline, since TCRdb omits it. CDR1 is TSWWSYY, CDR2 QGS, per germline. Trimming shortened V by 3 bases and J by 6 bases, and 26 bases separated the two germline ends. This CDR3 has 18 amino acids. As DNA, the CDR3 is TGTGCTCTTGGGGATCGAAGGAGCTGGACACCTATAATCAATAAACTCATCTTT. Translated: CALGDRRSWTPIINKLIF.

Comments on this clone: The protein TCRdb gives is from a much larger clone and does not agree with this DNA's translation at residue 9, likely a read error; the protein shown here comes from the DNA. The chain carries TRDV2 and TRDJ1; TRDD3 agrees at 7 bases. Matching the DNA to germline supplied the J gene, which TCRdb does not give. The CDR3 is 15 residues long. Germline V gene data show CDR1 as GEAIGNYY and CDR2 as EKD. The V and J ends lost 0 bases and 3 bases, in that order; junction bases with no gene match: 6. The CDR3 DNA is TGTGCCTGTGACACCGTCGGGGGATCTTCCGATAAACTCATCTTT. Encoded protein: CACDTVGGSSDKLIF.

Of note for this clone: One base separates it from a far larger clone, so it is likely a read error. Other DNA sequences in the same sample also yield this CDR3. The chain carries TRDV3 and TRDJ1, with a tentative D call TRDD3 (6 bases). The CDR3 is 14 residues long. Per the germline V gene, CDR1 is TVYSNPD and CDR2 is GDNSRS (reference sequence). This CDR3 is CAFLYTGKGNKLIF. The DNA of the CDR3 is TGTGCCTTCCTATATACTGGGAAGGGTAATAAGCTCATCTTT.

This clone has only a few counts. The protein in TCRdb stems from a much larger clone and differs at residue 3 from this DNA's translation, likely a read error; here the protein is translated from the DNA. The chain recombines TRDV1 with TRDJ1; 8 bases map to TRDD3. The CDR3 consists of 21 residues. From germline, CDR1 is TSWWSYY and CDR2 QGS. The CDR3 is CAPGERYFNTIRDTRVVNLIF. The CDR3 DNA reads TGTGCTCCTGGGGAAAGGTATTTTAATACTATAAGGGATACGAGAGTGGTGAATCTCATCTTT.

This clone has more than one count but fewer than ten. A read error likely explains why the TCRdb protein, taken from a much larger clone, differs from this DNA's translation at residue 12; the protein shown is translated from the DNA. The chain is built from TRDV1 and TRDJ1; D is unresolved. Here the J gene came from matching the DNA to germline, since TCRdb omits it. The CDR3 covers 22 residues. Germline CDR1 reads TSWWSYY; CDR2 reads QGS. Trimming took 1 base from V and 2 from J, leaving 32 bases between them. The CDR3 nucleotides are TGTGCTCTTGGGGAACGAGGATGGTGTGAGTCCCCCCCTTTACCTGCGACCGATAAACTCATCTTT. Translating gives CALGERGWCESPPLPATDKLIF.

There are a few counts of this clone. It may be a read error: a sequence one base away is much more abundant. This rearrangement joins TRDV1 to TRDJ3; 12 bases align to TRDD3. This CDR3 is built from 20 residues. V trimming: 0 bases; J trimming: 3 bases; junction bases outside the gene matches: 6. Germline CDR1 TSWWSYY, CDR2 QGS. The CDR3 reads CALGELGAGGYDWDTRQMFF. The CDR3 nucleotides are TGTGCTCTTGGGGAACTGGGAGCTGGGGGATACGACTGGGACACCCGACAGATGTTTTTC.